This TCR beta chain is drawn from a study of blood T cell repertoires in COVID-19. As for the study in general: Acute and convalescent COVID-19 samples came from the United States, Italy and Spain. The analysed material was cDNA or gDNA that came from T cells, B-cell-depleted T cells, or PBMCs.

This table comes from immunoSEQ multiplex PCR, and its TCRdb copy is limited to in-frame clones, with some not included. The sample records 250,000 to 350,000 clones, about 87% being singletons. The CDR3 sequence is 13 residues long. The germline CDR1 and CDR2 sequences are MRHNA and SNTAGT. The ends were cut back, 5 bases at V and 5 bases at J, with 10 bases in the middle. The V call is TRBV6-4, the J call TRBJ2-1; the D gene is possibly TRBD1 (5 bases). The TCR comes from a woman in her 30s who had recovered from COVID-19. Sequencing was performed on peripheral blood. The CDR3 nucleotides read TGTGCCAGCAGTCTTGGACACCACAATGAGCAGTTCTTC. This codes for CASSLGHHNEQFF.